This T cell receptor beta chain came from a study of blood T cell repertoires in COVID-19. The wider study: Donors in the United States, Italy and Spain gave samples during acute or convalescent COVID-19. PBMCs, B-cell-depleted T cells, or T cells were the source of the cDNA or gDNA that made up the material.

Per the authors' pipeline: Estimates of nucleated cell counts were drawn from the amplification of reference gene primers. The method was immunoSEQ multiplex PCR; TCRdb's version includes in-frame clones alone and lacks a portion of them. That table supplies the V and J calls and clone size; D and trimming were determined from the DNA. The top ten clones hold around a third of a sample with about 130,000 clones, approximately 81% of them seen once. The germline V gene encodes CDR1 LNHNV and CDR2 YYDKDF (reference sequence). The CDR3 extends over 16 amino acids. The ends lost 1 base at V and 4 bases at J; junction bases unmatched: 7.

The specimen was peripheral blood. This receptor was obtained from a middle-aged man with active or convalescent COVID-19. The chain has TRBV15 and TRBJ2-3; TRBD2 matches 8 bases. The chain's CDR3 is CATSRVSGSGADTQYF. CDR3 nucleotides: TGTGCCACCAGCAGAGTATCGGGTAGCGGGGCAGATACGCAGTATTTT.